The clone carrying this T cell receptor (beta chain) was seen ten or more times. Its antigen is as yet unknown. The gene names given are mouse names. The CDR3 goes on 4 residues after the read ends, and that part is filled in from the germline J gene. Other DNA sequences from this sample encode an identical CDR3 as well. Extracted RNA was reverse transcribed into cDNA, the sequencing template. Data came from immunoSEQ multiplex PCR; TCRdb stores just in-frame clones and leaves some out. In total the sample includes over 250,000 clones, none of them seen once. Germline V gives CDR1 FNHDT, CDR2 SITEND (reference sequence). CDR3 length equals 14 residues. Germline trimming cut 2 bases from V and 2 bases from J; bases unmatched to any gene: 0. This record belongs to a study of CD8+ T cells in alopecia areata. Study as a whole: It was approximately 6-11-week-old female C3H/HeJ mice that received skin from roughly 6-12-month-old C3H/HeJ graft donors with spontaneous alopecia. Overall study results and limits: Alopecia totalis/universalis scalp especially showed more expanded CD8+ clones than normal scalp. In scalp samples, resident alphabeta T cells of normal skin are also sequenced. Compared with mice, patients displayed less clear TCR sharing, possibly for HLA-related reasons.

Using CD4, CD8alpha, NKG2D, NKG2ACE and other markers, pooled cutaneous lymph node cells were sorted. This TCR was sampled from a C3H/HeJ mouse with alopecia areata. This strain has MHC haplotype H2-k. The sample was CD4+ T cells sorted from a lymph node. The chain has TRBV19 and TRBJ2-2, with 7 bases fitting TRBD2. Incomplete CDR3 DNA: TGTGCCAGCAGTATTGGGGGGAACACCGGG. Amino acid sequence: CASSIGGNTG. The whole CDR3 reads CASSIGGNTGQLYF.